The 32 T cell receptor beta chains listed next were all sequenced from one sample in a study of shared clonotypes between healthy human individuals. TCRdb keeps only in-frame clones here, not all; method: immunoSEQ multiplex PCR. The table lists about 990,000 clones, about 80% of them singletons, with 0.5% to 0.65% in the top ten. The material sequenced was memory CD4+ T cells from PBMCs. Subset reported: CD45RA-negative fraction. The receptors originated from a man younger than 35 in good health. Some clones in this sample may be carry-over from other donors' samples.

The chain is built from TRBV5-8 and TRBJ2-4; TRBD2 matches 12 bases. The J segment lost 6 bases and the V segment lost 2 bases, leaving 3 bases of the junction unmatched. CDR1 and CDR2 from the germline V gene are SGHTS and YDEGEE. CDR3 length: 15 residues. This CDR3 is CASSFLAGGRNIQYF. The CDR3 DNA sequence: TGTGCCAGCAGCTTCCTAGCGGGAGGGCGAAACATTCAGTACTTC.

The chain links TRBV2 to TRBJ2-1; TRBD2 is a possible D gene (5 bases). The CDR3 contains 13 residues. Per germline, CDR1 SNHLY and CDR2 FYNNEI. V was cut by 7 bases and J by 6 bases, with 13 bases left in between. CDR3 sequence (DNA): TGTGCCAGCAAACTAGTTGTGGGCAATGAGCAGTTCTTC. It specifies CASKLVVGNEQFF.

The chain is built from TRBV30 and TRBJ2-1, with 9 bases aligning to TRBD2. Germline values: CDR1 GTSNPN, CDR2 SVGIG (reference sequence). The CDR3 extends over 15 amino acids. The V segment lost 6 bases and the J segment 3 bases; nucleotides outside the gene matches: 9. CDR3 DNA sequence: TGTGCCTGCCCCCGGGGTAGCGGGAGCTACAATGAGCAGTTCTTC. It codes for CACPRGSGSYNEQFF.

This clone was counted many times. J is TRBJ1-1 and V is TRBV27; 7 bases agree with TRBD1. Germline CDR1 is MNHEY and CDR2 is SMNVEV (reference sequence). The ends lost 3 bases at V and 4 bases at J; junction bases unmatched: 8. The CDR3 has 15 residues. The CDR3 loop reads CASSFLQGISTEAFF. Written as DNA, the CDR3 is TGTGCCAGCAGTTTCCTACAGGGGATAAGCACTGAAGCTTTCTTT.

This clone was seen just once. The genes are TRBV5-1 and TRBJ2-7, with TRBD1 identical over 7 bases. Losses at the gene ends were 5 bases for V and 3 bases for J; bases not matched to a gene: 8. CDR1 is SGHRS, CDR2 YFSETQ, per germline. This CDR3 region has 14 residues. The CDR3 loop reads CASRPRDRYYEQYF. CDR3 nucleotide sequence: TGCGCCAGCAGGCCCAGGGACAGATACTACGAGCAGTACTTC.

This chain uses TRBV6-5 with TRBJ1-5; D is unresolved. The CDR3 extends over 15 amino acids. V lost 6 bases and J lost 0, with 12 bases in between. Germline V gene lookup returns CDR1 MNHEY and CDR2 SVGAGI. The CDR3 coding sequence is TGTGCCAGCAGACGAGGTGTGGATAGCAATCAGCCCCAGCATTTT. Its translation: CASRRGVDSNQPQHF.

The chain combines TRBV5-1 with TRBJ1-5; 7 bases fit TRBD1. The CDR3 runs 15 residues. The junction had 8 bases not matched to a gene; V was cut back by 4 bases and J by 4 bases. CDR1 SGHRS and CDR2 YFSETQ come from the germline V gene. The CDR3, as DNA: TGCGCCAGCAGCCACGACGGGGACAGAAATCAGCCCCAGCATTTT. It specifies CASSHDGDRNQPQHF.

This clone was recorded once. The gene calls are TRBV5-4 and TRBJ2-7, with a possible D match to TRBD2 (7 bases). V shed 4 bases and J shed 0 bases, with 20 bases lying between them. The CDR3 contains 17 residues. The germline gives CDR1 SGHNT, CDR2 YYREEE (reference sequence). The CDR3 is CASSGGPSGTISYEQYF. The CDR3 DNA reads as TGTGCCAGCAGCGGCGGACCCAGCGGGACAATCTCCTACGAGCAGTACTTC.

The V and J genes are TRBV4-1 and TRBJ2-1; 9 bases are a match to TRBD1. CDR1 MGHRA and CDR2 YSYEKL come from the germline V gene. The CDR3 covers 16 residues. V was pared by 4 bases and J by 2 bases, with 6 bases of the junction left unmatched. The CDR3 DNA is TGCGCCAGCAGCCCCGGGACAGGGCCAACCTACAATGAGCAGTTCTTC. Residues: CASSPGTGPTYNEQFF.

In its sample, this clone was seen many times. The chain uses TRBV11-3 and TRBJ2-3, with D perhaps matching TRBD2 (7 bases). V gave up 5 bases and J gave up 6 bases, with 18 bases separating them. The CDR3 runs 15 residues. Germline lookup yields CDR1 SGHNT and CDR2 YENEEA. The CDR3 loop reads CASSRGGAVGDTQYF. The CDR3 DNA follows: TGTGCCAGCAGCCGAGGGGGGGCCGTTGGGGATACGCAGTATTTT. Complete variable domain (other parts from reference TRBV11-3 and TRBJ2-3): EAGVVQSPRYKIIEKKQPVAFWCNPISGHNTLYWYLQNLGQGPELLIRYENEEAVDDSQLPKDRFSAERLKGVDSTLKIQPAELGDSAVYLCASSRGGAVGDTQYFGPGTRLTVL.

About this clone itself: Other DNA sequences in the same sample also yield this CDR3. The rearrangement uses TRBV9 and TRBJ2-2; unclear D gene. CDR1 SGDLS and CDR2 YYNGEE come from the germline V gene. The CDR3 has 12 amino acids. Trimming took off 2 bases at V and 4 bases at J, with 3 bases between the two ends. The CDR3 DNA reads as TGTGCCAGCAGCGTCGTCACCGGGGAGCTGTTTTTT. It codes for CASSVVTGELFF. Based on the CDR3 plus reference TRBV9 and TRBJ2-2, the full variable domain is DSGVTQTPKHLITATGQRVTLRCSPRSGDLSVYWYQQSLDQGLQFLIQYYNGEERAKGNILERFSAQQFPDLHSELNLSSLELGDSALYFCASSVVTGELFFGEGSRLTVL.

This chain uses TRBV5-4 with TRBJ1-2; unclear D gene. This CDR3 is built from 16 residues. CDR1 is SGHNT, CDR2 YYREEE, per germline (reference sequence). V lost 4 bases to trimming and J lost 5 bases, with 21 bases between them. The CDR3 loop is CASSQIMGRGGYGYTF. In DNA form, the CDR3 reads TGTGCCAGCAGCCAAATAATGGGCCGGGGAGGGTATGGCTACACCTTC.

J is TRBJ1-2 and V is TRBV9; TRBD1 matches 9 bases. This CDR3 comprises 13 residues. The V gene end was trimmed by 5 bases and the J gene end by 12 bases; junction bases not matched to a gene: 11. Per germline, CDR1 SGDLS and CDR2 YYNGEE. This CDR3 reads CASRDPGQGFNTF. CDR3 in DNA: TGTGCCAGCAGAGACCCGGGACAGGGTTTTAACACCTTC.

The rearrangement joins TRBV4-2 to TRBJ2-3, with 7 bases lining up with TRBD2. The CDR3 contains 15 residues. CDR1 is LGHNA and CDR2 is YNFKEQ in the germline V gene. Trimming removed 4 bases from V and 1 base from J; junction bases left unmatched: 5. CDR3 sequence: CASSLRTRGTDTQYF. The CDR3 DNA sequence: TGTGCCAGCAGCCTCAGGACTAGAGGCACAGATACGCAGTATTTT.

The rearrangement links TRBV27 to TRBJ2-1; 10 bases agree with TRBD2. The CDR3 covers 17 residues. Losses at the gene ends were 0 bases for V and 5 bases for J; bases not matched to a gene: 7. Germline V gives CDR1 MNHEY, CDR2 SMNVEV (reference sequence). The CDR3 spells CASSLSRSSGRNNEQFF. The CDR3 coding sequence is TGTGCCAGCAGTTTATCCCGAAGTAGCGGGAGGAACAATGAGCAGTTCTTC.

This clone was recorded a few times. In the same sample, other DNA sequences code for this CDR3. This chain joins TRBV20-1 and TRBJ2-1, with D unresolved. CDR1 and CDR2 from the germline V gene are DFQATT and SNEGSKA (reference sequence). V was cut by 4 bases and J by 6 bases, with 4 bases left in between. The CDR3 has 10 amino acids. In DNA form, the CDR3 reads TGCAGTGCTACGGGCAATGAGCAGTTCTTC. Translating gives CSATGNEQFF.

To note about this clone: Other DNA sequences in this specimen translate into the identical CDR3. The chain joins TRBV28 to TRBJ2-7, with D unresolved. Trimming took off 5 bases at V and 7 bases at J, with 6 bases between the two ends. The CDR3 runs to 10 residues. CDR1 is MDHEN, CDR2 SYDVKM, per germline. The CDR3 sequence is CASSRAEQYF. In DNA form, the CDR3 reads TGTGCCAGCAGTCGGGCGGAGCAGTACTTC.

V is TRBV2 and J is TRBJ2-5; maybe TRBD2 (5 bases). Per the germline V gene, CDR1 is SNHLY and CDR2 is FYNNEI. The CDR3 runs 14 residues. V was cut by 1 base and J by 4 bases, with 10 bases left in between. The CDR3 sequence is CASSEGELRETQYF. CDR3 bases: TGTGCCAGCAGTGAAGGGGAGTTGAGAGAGACCCAGTACTTC.

V gene TRBV28 combines with J gene TRBJ2-3; D not resolved. CDR1 MDHEN and CDR2 SYDVKM come from the germline V gene. Trimming removed 6 bases at V and 1 base at J, with 11 bases between. This CDR3 region has 14 residues. For the CDR3, the DNA is TGTGCCAGCAGCATCCAGTTGGGCACAGATACGCAGTATTTT. Its protein product is CASSIQLGTDTQYF.

A few counts support this clone. The genes are TRBV27 and TRBJ2-2; 12 bases line up with TRBD2. The CDR3 extends over 15 amino acids. Germline loops: CDR1 MNHEY, CDR2 SMNVEV (reference sequence). V was pared by 5 bases and J by 5 bases, with 3 bases of the junction left unmatched. In DNA, the CDR3 is TGTGCCAGCAGTAGACTAGCGGGAGTTACCGGGGAGCTGTTTTTT. Amino acid sequence: CASSRLAGVTGELFF.

The V and J genes are TRBV5-5 and TRBJ2-7, with 8 bases fitting TRBD1. Trimming removed 4 bases from V and 6 bases from J; junction bases left unmatched: 9. This CDR3 region has 14 residues. Germline V gene lookup returns CDR1 SGHKS and CDR2 YYEKEE (reference sequence). For the CDR3, the DNA is TGTGCCAGCAGCCGGCAAGGACAGGGACGCGAGCAGTACTTC. Protein: CASSRQGQGREQYF.

This chain joins TRBV6-1 and TRBJ2-5, with D possibly TRBD1 on 6 matching bases. The last part of the DNA fits TRBJ2-7 better; the J call may be wrong. This CDR3 region has 15 residues. Germline CDR1 MNHNS, CDR2 SASEGT. CDR3: CASSEEGRGSYEQYF. The CDR3 coding sequence is TGTGCCAGCAGTGAAGAAGGCAGGGGTTCCTACGAGCAGTACTTC.

The chain uses TRBV10-3 and TRBJ2-7; D is uncertain. The CDR3 runs to 14 residues. Trimming removed 0 bases from V and 0 bases from J, with 6 bases in between. Germline loops: CDR1 ENHRY, CDR2 SYGVKD. The CDR3 sequence is CAISESYFSYEQYF. CDR3 bases: TGTGCCATCAGTGAGTCGTACTTCTCCTACGAGCAGTACTTC.

This clone appeared once. The chain recombines TRBV30 with TRBJ2-1; D is perhaps TRBD2 (5 bases). There are 13 residues in the CDR3. V lost 6 bases, J lost 0 bases, and 9 bases lay in between. Germline V gene data show CDR1 as GTSNPN and CDR2 as SVGIG (reference sequence). The CDR3 DNA reads TGTGCCTGCACTAGGGACTCCTACAATGAGCAGTTCTTC. The encoded protein is CACTRDSYNEQFF.

This chain links TRBV6-1 with TRBJ2-3; D is unclear. Between the trimmed V and J ends, which lost 2 bases and 3 bases, there was a span of 3 bases. This CDR3 spans 12 amino acids. Germline CDR1 is MNHNS and CDR2 is SASEGT. CDR3 sequence reads: CASSELTDTQYF. DNA of the CDR3: TGTGCCAGCAGTGAACTGACAGATACGCAGTATTTT.

The chain carries TRBV28 and TRBJ1-2; maybe TRBD1 (6 bases). Trimming took 2 bases from V and 4 from J, leaving 11 bases between them. The CDR3 sequence is 14 residues long. The germline CDR1 and CDR2 sequences are MDHEN and SYDVKM. The CDR3 loop reads CASSLPGAGYGYTF. The CDR3 nucleotides read TGTGCCAGCAGTTTACCGGGGGCCGGCTATGGCTACACCTTC.

This clone was counted at least ten times. The chain uses TRBV11-2 and TRBJ2-1, with TRBD1 matching 9 bases. V shed 5 bases and J 5 bases; nucleotides not matched to a gene: 10. Germline loops: CDR1 SGHAT, CDR2 FQNNGV. The CDR3 runs to 16 residues. CDR3 in amino acids: CASSADRDRADNEQFF. The CDR3, as DNA: TGTGCCAGCAGCGCCGACCGGGACAGGGCCGACAATGAGCAGTTCTTC.

Only a few counts were recorded for this clone. This sequence joins TRBV28 and TRBJ1-2, with D unclear. The CDR3 has 12 amino acids. Germline V gives CDR1 MDHEN, CDR2 SYDVKM. V was cut by 8 bases and J by 5 bases, with 12 bases left in between. Here the CDR3 DNA reads TGTGCCAGCTCCCGATCGGATTATGGCTACACCTTC. This encodes CASSRSDYGYTF.

The chain recombines TRBV5-1 with TRBJ1-2; no reliable D call. The V gene's germline CDR1 is SGHRS and CDR2 YFSETQ. Trimming left V 0 bases short and J 0 bases short, with 9 bases between. CDR3 length: 15 amino acids. CDR3 coding DNA: TGCGCCAGCAGCTTGGGTGGAGGGACTAACTATGGCTACACCTTC. This codes for CASSLGGGTNYGYTF.

Only a few counts were recorded for this clone. The gene calls are TRBV2 and TRBJ2-7; 9 bases agree with TRBD2. The trim removed 4 bases at V and 2 bases at J, leaving 3 bases unmatched. Germline CDR1 and CDR2: SNHLY and FYNNEI. There are 14 residues in the CDR3. CDR3 sequence reads: CASSVEREAYEQYF. The CDR3 DNA reads TGTGCCAGCAGTGTGGAGCGGGAGGCCTACGAGCAGTACTTC.

The rearrangement joins TRBV29-1 to TRBJ1-2; D unresolved. The CDR3 length is 13 residues. V dropped 4 bases and J dropped 4 bases, with 13 bases sitting between them. Germline V gives CDR1 SQVTM, CDR2 ANQGSEA. The DNA for the CDR3 is TGCAGCGTTGCCCCTGGAGGACTCTATGGCTACACCTTC. Encoded protein: CSVAPGGLYGYTF.

V is TRBV5-4 and J is TRBJ1-1, with a tentative D call TRBD1 (5 bases). Germline V gene data show CDR1 as SGHNT and CDR2 as YYREEE (reference sequence). V was clipped by 4 bases and J by 1 base, with 14 bases between them. CDR3 length: 15 amino acids. This CDR3 is CASSPGGLPNTEAFF. In DNA, the CDR3 is TGTGCCAGCAGCCCCGGGGGACTTCCGAACACTGAAGCTTTCTTT.